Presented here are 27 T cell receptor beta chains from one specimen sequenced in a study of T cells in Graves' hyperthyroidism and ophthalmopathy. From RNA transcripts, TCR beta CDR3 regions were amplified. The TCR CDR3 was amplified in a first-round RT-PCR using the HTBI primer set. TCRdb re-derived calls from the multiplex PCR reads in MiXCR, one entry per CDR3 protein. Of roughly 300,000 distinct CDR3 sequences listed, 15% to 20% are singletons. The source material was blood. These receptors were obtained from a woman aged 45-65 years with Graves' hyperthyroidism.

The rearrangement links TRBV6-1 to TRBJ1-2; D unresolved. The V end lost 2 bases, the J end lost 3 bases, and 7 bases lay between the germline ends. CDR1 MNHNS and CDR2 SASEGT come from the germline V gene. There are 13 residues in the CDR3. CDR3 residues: CASSEQVYYGYTF. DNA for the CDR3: TGTGCCAGCAGTGAACAGGTATACTATGGCTACACCTTC.

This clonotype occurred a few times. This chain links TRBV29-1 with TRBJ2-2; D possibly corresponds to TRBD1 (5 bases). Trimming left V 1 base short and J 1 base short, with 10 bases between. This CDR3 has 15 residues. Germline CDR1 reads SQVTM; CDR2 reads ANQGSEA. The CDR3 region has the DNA TGCAGCGTTGAAGGGGGCTTGGAGAACACCGGGGAGCTGTTTTTT. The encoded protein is CSVEGGLENTGELFF.

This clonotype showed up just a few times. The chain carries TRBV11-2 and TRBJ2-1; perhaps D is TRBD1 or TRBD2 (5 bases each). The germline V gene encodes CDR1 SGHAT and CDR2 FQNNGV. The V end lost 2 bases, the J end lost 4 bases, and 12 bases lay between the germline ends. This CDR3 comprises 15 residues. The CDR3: CASSLFGAGYNEQFF. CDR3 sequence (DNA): TGTGCCAGCAGCTTATTCGGGGCGGGTTACAATGAGCAGTTCTTC. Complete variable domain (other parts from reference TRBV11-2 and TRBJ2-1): EAGVAQSPRYKIIEKRQSVAFWCNPISGHATLYWYQQILGQGPKLLIQFQNNGVVDDSQLPKDRFSAERLKGVDSTLKIQPAKLEDSAVYLCASSLFGAGYNEQFFGPGTRLTVL.

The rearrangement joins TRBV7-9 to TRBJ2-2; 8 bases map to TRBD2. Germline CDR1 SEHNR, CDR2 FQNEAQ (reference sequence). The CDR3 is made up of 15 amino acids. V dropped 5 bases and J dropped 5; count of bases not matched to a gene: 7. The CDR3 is CASSQSGSRTGELFF. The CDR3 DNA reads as TGTGCCAGCAGCCAAAGCGGGAGTAGAACCGGGGAGCTGTTTTTT.

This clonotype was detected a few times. The CDR3 here is CAWRTVNTEAFF. The CDR3 coding sequence is TGTGCCTGGAGAACAGTAAACACTGAAGCTTTCTTT. J is TRBJ1-1 and V is TRBV30; no clear D gene. CDR3 length equals 12 residues. V lost 3 bases and J lost 2, with 7 bases in between. Germline loops: CDR1 GTSNPN, CDR2 SVGIG (reference sequence).

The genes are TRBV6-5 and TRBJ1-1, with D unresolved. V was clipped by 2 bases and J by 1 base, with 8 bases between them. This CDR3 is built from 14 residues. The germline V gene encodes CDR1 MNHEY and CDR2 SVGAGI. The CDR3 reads CASSYNRQNTEAFF. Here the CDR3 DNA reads TGTGCCAGCAGTTACAATAGGCAGAACACTGAAGCTTTCTTT.

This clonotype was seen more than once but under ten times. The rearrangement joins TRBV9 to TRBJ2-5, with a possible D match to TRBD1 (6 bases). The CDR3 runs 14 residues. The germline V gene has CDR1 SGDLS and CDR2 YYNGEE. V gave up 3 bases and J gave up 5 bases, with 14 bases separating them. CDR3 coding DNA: TGTGCCAGCAGCGCCAGGGGAGAAGGGGAGACCCAGTACTTC. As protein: CASSARGEGETQYF.

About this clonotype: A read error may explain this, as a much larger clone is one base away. CDR3 amino acids: CTSSLFQEQFF. CDR3 DNA sequence: TGTACCAGCAGCCTTTTTCAGGAGCAGTTCTTC. The V call is TRBV7-2, the J call TRBJ2-1; D not resolved. Between the trimmed V and J ends, which lost 5 bases and 10 bases, there was a span of 9 bases. The CDR3 totals 11 residues. The germline V gene has CDR1 SGHTA and CDR2 FQGNSA.

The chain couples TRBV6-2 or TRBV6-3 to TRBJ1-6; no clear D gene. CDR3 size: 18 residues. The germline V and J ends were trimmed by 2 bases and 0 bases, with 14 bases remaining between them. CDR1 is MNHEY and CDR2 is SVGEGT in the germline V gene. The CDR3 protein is CASSYTRRGSSYNSPLHF. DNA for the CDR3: TGTGCCAGCAGTTACACGCGCCGCGGTAGCTCCTATAATTCACCCCTCCACTTT.

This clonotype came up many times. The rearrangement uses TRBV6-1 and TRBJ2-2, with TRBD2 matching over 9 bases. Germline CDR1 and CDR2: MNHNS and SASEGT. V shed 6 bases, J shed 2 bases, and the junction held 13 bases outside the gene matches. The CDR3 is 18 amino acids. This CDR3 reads CASSPLFSGGHNTGELFF. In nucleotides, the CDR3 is TGTGCCAGCAGCCCGCTGTTTAGCGGGGGCCATAACACCGGGGAGCTGTTTTTT.

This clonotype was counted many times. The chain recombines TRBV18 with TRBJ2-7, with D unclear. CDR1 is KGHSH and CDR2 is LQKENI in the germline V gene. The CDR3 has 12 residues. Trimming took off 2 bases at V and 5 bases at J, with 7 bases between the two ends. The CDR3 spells CASSPGRDEQYF. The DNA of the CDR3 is TGTGCCAGCTCACCAGGGCGAGACGAGCAGTACTTC.

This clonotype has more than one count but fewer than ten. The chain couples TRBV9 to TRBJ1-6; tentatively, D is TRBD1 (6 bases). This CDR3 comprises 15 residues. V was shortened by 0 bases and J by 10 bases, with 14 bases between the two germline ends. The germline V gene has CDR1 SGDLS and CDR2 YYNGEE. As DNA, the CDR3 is TGTGCCAGCAGCGTAGGATGGGGGGGCCGATCACCCCTCCACTTT. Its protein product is CASSVGWGGRSPLHF.

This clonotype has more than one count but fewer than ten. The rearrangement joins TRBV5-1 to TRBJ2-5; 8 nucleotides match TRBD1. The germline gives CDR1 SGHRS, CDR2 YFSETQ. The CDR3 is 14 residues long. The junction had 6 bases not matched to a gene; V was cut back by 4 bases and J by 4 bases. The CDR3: CASSGGQEGETQYF. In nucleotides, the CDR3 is TGCGCCAGCAGCGGGGGACAGGAAGGAGAGACCCAGTACTTC.

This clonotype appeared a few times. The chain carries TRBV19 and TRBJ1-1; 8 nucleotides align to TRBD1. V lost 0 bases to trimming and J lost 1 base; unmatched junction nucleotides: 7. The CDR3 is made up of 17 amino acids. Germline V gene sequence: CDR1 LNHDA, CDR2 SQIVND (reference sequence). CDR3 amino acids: CASSIDFGDRSNTEAFF. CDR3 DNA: TGTGCCAGTAGTATAGATTTCGGGGACAGGTCGAACACTGAAGCTTTCTTT.

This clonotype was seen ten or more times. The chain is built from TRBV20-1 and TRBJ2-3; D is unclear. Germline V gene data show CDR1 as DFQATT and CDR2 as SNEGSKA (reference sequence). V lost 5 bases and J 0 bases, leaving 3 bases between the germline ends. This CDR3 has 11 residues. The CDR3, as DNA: TGCAGTGCTTACAGCACAGATACGCAGTATTTT. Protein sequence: CSAYSTDTQYF.

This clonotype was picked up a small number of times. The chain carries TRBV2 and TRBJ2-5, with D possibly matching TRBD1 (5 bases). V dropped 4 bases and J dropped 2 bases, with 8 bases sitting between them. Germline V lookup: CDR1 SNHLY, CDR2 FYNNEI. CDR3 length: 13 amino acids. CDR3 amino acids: CASSGQLQETQYF. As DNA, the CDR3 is TGTGCCAGCAGTGGACAGCTACAAGAGACCCAGTACTTC.

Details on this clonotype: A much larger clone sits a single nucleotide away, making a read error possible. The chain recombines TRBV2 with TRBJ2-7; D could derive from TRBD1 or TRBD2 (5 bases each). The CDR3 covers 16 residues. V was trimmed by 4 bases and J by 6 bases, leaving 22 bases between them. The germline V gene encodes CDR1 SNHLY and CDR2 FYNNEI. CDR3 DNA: TGTGCCAGCAGTGGTAACTATTGGGGGACCACAAGCGAGCAGTACTTC. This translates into CASSGNYWGTTSEQYF.

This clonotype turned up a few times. The CDR3 bases are TGTGCCAGCAGTGACGTAGATACGCAGTATTTT. Amino acid sequence: CASSDVDTQYF. V gene TRBV2 combines with J gene TRBJ2-3, with D unresolved. The CDR3 consists of 11 residues. Germline V gene sequence: CDR1 SNHLY, CDR2 FYNNEI. Trimming cost V 3 bases and J 5 bases, with 3 bases left between them.

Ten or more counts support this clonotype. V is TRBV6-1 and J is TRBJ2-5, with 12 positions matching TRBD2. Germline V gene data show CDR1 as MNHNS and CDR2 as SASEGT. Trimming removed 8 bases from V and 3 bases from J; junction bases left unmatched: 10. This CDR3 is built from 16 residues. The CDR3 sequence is CASVRLAGDHEETQYF. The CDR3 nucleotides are TGTGCCAGCGTCCGACTAGCGGGAGACCACGAAGAGACCCAGTACTTC.

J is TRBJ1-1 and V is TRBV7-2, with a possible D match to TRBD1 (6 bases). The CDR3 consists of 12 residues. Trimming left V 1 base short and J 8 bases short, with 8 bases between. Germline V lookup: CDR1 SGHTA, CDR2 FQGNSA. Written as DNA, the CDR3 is TGTGCCAGCAGCTTAGAAGACAGGGAAGCTTTCTTT. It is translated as CASSLEDREAFF.

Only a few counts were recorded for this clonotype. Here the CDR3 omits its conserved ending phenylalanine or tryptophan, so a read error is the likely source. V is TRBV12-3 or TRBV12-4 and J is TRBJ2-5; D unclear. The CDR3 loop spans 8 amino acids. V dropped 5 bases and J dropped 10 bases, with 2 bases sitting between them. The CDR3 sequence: CASSDQYV. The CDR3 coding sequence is TGTGCCAGCAGTGACCAGTACGTC.

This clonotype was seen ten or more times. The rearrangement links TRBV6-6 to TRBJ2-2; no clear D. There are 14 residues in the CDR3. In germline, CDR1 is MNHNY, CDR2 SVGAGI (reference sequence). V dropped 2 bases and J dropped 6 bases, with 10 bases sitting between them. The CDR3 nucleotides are TGTGCCAGCAGTTACCATGGCAGCCCCGGGGAGCTGTTTTTT. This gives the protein CASSYHGSPGELFF.

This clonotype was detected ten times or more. Here the CDR3 reads CASSPRSGTDNYGYTF. In nucleotides, the CDR3 is TGTGCCAGCAGCCCCCGTTCCGGGACAGATAACTATGGCTACACCTTC. The chain uses TRBV27 and TRBJ1-2; 7 nucleotides match TRBD1. Germline V gene data show CDR1 as MNHEY and CDR2 as SMNVEV (reference sequence). Trimming removed 6 bases from V and 1 base from J; junction bases left unmatched: 11. This CDR3 is 16 amino acids long.

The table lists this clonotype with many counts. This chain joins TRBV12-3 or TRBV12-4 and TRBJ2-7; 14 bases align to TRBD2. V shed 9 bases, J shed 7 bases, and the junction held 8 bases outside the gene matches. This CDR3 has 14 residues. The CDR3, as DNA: TGTGCCAGTAAGACTAGCGGGAGGGCCGAAGAGCAGTACTTC. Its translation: CASKTSGRAEEQYF.

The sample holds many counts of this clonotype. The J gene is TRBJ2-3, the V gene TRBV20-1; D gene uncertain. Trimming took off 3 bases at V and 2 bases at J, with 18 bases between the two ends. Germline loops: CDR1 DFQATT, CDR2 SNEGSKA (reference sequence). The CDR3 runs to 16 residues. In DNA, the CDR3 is TGCAGTGCTAGTCTTCGGATTCCCTCGGCCACAGATACGCAGTATTTT. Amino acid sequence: CSASLRIPSATDTQYF.

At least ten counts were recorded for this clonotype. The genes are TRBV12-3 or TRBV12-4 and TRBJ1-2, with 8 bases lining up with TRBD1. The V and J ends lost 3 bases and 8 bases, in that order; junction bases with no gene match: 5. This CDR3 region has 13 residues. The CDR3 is CASSFWTGSGYTF. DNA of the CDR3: TGTGCCAGCAGTTTCTGGACAGGGTCGGGCTACACCTTC.

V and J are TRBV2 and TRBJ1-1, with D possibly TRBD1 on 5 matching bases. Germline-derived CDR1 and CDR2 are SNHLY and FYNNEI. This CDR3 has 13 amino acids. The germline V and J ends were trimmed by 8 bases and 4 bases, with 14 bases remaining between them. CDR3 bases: TGTGCCAGCGGGGGACCCACGGGCACTGAAGCTTTCTTT. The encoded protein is CASGGPTGTEAFF.